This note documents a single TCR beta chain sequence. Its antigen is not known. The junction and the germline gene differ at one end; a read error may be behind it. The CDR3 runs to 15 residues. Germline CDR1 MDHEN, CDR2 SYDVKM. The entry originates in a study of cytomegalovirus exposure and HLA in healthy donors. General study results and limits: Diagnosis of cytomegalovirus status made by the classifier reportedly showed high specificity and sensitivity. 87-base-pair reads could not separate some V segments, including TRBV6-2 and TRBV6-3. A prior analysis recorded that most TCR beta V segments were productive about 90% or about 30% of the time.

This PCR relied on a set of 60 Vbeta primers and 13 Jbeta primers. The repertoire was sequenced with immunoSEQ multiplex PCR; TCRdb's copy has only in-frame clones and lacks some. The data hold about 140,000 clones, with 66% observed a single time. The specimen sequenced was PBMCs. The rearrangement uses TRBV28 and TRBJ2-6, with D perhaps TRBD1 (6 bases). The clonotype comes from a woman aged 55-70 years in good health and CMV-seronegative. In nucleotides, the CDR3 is TGTGCTAGCAGTTCCCAGGGGACTGGGGCCAACGTCCTGACTTTC. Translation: CASSSQGTGANVLTF.